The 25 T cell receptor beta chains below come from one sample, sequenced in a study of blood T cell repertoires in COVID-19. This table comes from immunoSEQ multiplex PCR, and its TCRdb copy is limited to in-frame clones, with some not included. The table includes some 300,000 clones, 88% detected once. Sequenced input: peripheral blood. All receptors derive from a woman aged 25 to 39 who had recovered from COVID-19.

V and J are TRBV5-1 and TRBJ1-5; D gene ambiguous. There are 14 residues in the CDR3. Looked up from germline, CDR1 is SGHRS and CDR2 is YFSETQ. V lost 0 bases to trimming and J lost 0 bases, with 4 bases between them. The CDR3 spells CASSLGNSNQPQHF. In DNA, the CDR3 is TGCGCCAGCAGCTTGGGTAATAGCAATCAGCCCCAGCATTTT.

As DNA, the CDR3 is TGTGCCAGCAGTTACGCTACTAGCGGGGGTCGGTCGATGGAGCAGTTCTTC. Its protein is CASSYATSGGRSMEQFF. The V call is TRBV6-2 or TRBV6-3, the J call TRBJ2-1, with 11 bases identical to TRBD2. The CDR3 consists of 17 residues. The junction had 13 bases not matched to a gene; V was cut back by 2 bases and J by 10 bases. Per the germline V gene, CDR1 is MNHEY and CDR2 is SVGEGT.

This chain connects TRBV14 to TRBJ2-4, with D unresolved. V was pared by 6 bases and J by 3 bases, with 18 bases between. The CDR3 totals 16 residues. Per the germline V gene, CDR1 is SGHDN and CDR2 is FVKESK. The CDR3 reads CASSNSKPSSKNIQYF. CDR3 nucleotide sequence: TGTGCCAGCAGTAACAGCAAACCTTCGAGCAAAAACATTCAGTACTTC.

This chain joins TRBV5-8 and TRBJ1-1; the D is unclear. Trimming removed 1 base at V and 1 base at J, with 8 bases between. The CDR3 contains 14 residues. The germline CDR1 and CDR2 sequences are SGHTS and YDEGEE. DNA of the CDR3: TGTGCCAGCAGCTTGAACGGTAGGAACACTGAAGCTTTCTTT. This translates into CASSLNGRNTEAFF.

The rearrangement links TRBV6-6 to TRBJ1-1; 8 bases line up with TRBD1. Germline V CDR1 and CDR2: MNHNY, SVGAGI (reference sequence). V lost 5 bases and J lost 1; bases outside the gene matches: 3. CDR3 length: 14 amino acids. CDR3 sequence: CASSDRGTNTEAFF. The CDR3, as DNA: TGTGCCAGCAGTGACAGGGGTACGAACACTGAAGCTTTCTTT.

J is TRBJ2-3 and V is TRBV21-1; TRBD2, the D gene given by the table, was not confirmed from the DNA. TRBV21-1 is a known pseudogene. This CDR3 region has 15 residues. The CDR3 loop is CASSKKPAVTDTQYF. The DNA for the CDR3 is TGTGCCAGCAGCAAAAAACCAGCGGTCACAGATACGCAGTATTTT.

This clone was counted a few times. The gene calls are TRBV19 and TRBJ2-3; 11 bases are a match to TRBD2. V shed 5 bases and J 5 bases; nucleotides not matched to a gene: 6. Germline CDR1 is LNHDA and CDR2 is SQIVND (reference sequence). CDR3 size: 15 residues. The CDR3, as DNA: TGTGCCAGTAGTCCTTCTAGCGGGGGGCGAGATACGCAGTATTTT. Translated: CASSPSSGGRDTQYF.

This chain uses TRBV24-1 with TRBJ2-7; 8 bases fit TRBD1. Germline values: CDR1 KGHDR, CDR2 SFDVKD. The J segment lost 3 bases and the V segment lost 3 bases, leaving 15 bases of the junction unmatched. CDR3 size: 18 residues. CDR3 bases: TGTGCCACCAGTGATAGGGACAGGCGCTCGACCGTATTCTACGAGCAGTACTTC. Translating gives CATSDRDRRSTVFYEQYF.

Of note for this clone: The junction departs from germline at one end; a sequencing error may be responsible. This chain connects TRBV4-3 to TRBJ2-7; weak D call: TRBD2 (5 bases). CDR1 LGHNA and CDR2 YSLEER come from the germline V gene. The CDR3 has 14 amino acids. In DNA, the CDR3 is TGCGCCAGCAGCCAAGATCCAGCGGTCCCGACCCGTCGCTTC. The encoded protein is CASSQDPAVPTRRF.

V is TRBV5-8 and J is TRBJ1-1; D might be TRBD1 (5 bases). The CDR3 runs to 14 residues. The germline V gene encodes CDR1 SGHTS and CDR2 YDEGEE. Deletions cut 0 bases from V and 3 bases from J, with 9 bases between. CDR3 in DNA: TGTGCCAGCAGCTTGGCTCGACAGTACACTGAAGCTTTCTTT. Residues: CASSLARQYTEAFF. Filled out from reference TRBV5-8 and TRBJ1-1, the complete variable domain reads EAGVTQSPTHLIKTRGQQATLRCSPISGHTSVYWYQQALGLGLQFLLWYDEGEERNRGNFPPRFSGRQFPNYSSELNVNALELEDSALYLCASSLARQYTEAFFGQGTRLTVV.

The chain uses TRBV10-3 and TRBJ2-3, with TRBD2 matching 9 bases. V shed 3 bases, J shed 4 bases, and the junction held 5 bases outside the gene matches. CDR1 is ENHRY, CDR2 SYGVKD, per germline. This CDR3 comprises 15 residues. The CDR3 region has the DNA TGTGCCATCAGTGACTCTATAGCGGGAGCAGATACGCAGTATTTT. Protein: CAISDSIAGADTQYF.

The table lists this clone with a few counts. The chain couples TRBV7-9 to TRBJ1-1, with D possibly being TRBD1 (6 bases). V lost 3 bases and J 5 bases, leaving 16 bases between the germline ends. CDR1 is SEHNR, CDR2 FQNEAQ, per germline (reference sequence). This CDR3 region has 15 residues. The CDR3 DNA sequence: TGTGCCAGCAGCTTTATCGGGACAAAGGGTACTGAAGCTTTCTTT. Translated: CASSFIGTKGTEAFF.

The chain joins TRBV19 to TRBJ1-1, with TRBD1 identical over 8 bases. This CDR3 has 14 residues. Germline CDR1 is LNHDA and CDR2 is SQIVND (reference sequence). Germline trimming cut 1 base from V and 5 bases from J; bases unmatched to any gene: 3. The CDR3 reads CASSIGTGGTEAFF. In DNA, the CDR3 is TGTGCCAGTAGTATAGGCACAGGGGGAACTGAAGCTTTCTTT.

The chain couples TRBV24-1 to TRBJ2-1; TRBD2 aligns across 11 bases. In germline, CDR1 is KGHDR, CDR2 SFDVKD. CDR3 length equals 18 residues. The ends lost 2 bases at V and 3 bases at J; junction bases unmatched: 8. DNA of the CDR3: TGTGCCACCAGTGATTCCTCCAGCGGACTAGCGGGCTACAATGAGCAGTTCTTC. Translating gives CATSDSSSGLAGYNEQFF.

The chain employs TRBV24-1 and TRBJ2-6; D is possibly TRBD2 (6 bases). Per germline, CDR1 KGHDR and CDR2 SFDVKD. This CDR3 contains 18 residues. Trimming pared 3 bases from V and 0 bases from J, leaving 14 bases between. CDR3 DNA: TGTGCCACCAGTGATGCGGGACGGGGAAGCTCTGGGGCCAACGTCCTGACTTTC. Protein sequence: CATSDAGRGSSGANVLTF.

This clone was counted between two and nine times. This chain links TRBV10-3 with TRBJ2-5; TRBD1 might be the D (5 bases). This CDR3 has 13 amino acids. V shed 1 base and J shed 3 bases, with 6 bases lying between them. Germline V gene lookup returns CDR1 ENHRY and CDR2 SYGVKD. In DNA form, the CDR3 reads TGTGCCATCAGTGAGTTCAGGGAAGAGACCCAGTACTTC. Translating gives CAISEFREETQYF.

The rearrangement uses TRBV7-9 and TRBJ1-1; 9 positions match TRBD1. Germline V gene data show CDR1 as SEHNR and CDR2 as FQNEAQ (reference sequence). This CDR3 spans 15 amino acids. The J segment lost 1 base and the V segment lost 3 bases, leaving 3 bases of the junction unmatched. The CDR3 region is CASSLRDRANTEAFF. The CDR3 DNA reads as TGTGCCAGCAGCTTGCGGGACAGGGCGAACACTGAAGCTTTCTTT.

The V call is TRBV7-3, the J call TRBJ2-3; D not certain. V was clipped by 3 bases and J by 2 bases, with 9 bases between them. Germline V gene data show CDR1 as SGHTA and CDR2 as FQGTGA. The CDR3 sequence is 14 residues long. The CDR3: CASSFYKLTDTQYF. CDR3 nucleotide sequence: TGTGCCAGCAGCTTCTATAAACTCACAGATACGCAGTATTTT. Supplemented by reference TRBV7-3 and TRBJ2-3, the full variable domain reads GAGVSQTPSNKVTEKGKYVELRCDPISGHTALYWYRQSLGQGPEFLIYFQGTGAADDSGLPNDRFFAVRPEGSVSTLKIQRTERGDSAVYLCASSFYKLTDTQYFGPGTRLTVL.

The CDR3 spells CASSLLGGNGYTF. CDR3 DNA: TGTGCCAGCAGTTTATTGGGAGGGAATGGCTACACCTTC. The J gene is TRBJ1-2, the V gene TRBV27; D is unresolved. This CDR3 has 13 residues. V dropped 1 base and J dropped 6 bases, with 9 bases sitting between them. The germline gives CDR1 MNHEY, CDR2 SMNVEV (reference sequence).

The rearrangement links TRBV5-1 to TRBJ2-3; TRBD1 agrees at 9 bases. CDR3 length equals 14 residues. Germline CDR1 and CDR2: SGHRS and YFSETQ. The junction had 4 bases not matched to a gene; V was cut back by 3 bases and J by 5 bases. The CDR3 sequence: CASSSGTGIDTQYF. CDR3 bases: TGCGCCAGCAGCTCAGGGACAGGGATAGATACGCAGTATTTT.

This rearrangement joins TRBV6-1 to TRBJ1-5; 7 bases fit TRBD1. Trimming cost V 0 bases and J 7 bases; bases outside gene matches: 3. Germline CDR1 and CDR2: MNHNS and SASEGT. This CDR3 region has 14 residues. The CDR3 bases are TGTGCCAGCAGTGAAGCAGGGGGCGGACAGCCCCAGCATTTT. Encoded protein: CASSEAGGGQPQHF.

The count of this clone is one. This CDR3 is CASSSTRGTVKQETQYF. The CDR3 nucleotides are TGTGCCAGCAGTTCAACACGGGGGACGGTGAAACAAGAGACCCAGTACTTC. The rearrangement uses TRBV28 and TRBJ2-5, with D tentatively TRBD2 (6 bases). V was cut by 4 bases and J by 2 bases, with 20 bases left in between. The CDR3 is made up of 17 amino acids. CDR1 MDHEN and CDR2 SYDVKM come from the germline V gene.

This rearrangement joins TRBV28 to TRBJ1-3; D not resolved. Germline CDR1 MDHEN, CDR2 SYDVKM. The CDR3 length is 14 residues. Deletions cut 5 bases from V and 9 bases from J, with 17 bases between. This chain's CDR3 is CASSQALDITTIYF. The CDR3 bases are TGTGCCAGCAGTCAGGCTCTCGACATAACCACCATATATTTT.

CDR3: CASSWGSSYEQYF. The CDR3 coding sequence is TGTGCCAGCAGTTGGGGCAGCTCCTACGAGCAGTACTTC. This rearrangement joins TRBV6-5 to TRBJ2-7; maybe TRBD1 (5 bases). Per the germline V gene, CDR1 is MNHEY and CDR2 is SVGAGI. The CDR3 extends over 13 amino acids. V lost 4 bases and J 0 bases, leaving 7 bases between the germline ends.

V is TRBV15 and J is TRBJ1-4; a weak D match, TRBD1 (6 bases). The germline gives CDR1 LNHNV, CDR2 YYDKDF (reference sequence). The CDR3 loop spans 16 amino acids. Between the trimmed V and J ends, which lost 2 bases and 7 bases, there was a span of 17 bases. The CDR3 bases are TGTGCCACCAGCAGATCTGGTCCAGGGGCGGGTGAAAAACTGTTTTTT. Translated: CATSRSGPGAGEKLFF. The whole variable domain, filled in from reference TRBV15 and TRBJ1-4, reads DAMVIQNPRYQVTQFGKPVTLSCSQTLNHNVMYWYQQKSSQAPKLLFHYYDKDFNNEADTPDNFQSRRPNTSFCFLDIRSPGLGDTAMYLCATSRSGPGAGEKLFFGSGTQLSVL.